These 2 T cell receptor beta chains originate from one sample sequenced in a study of T-cell reconstitution after alpha-beta-depleted transplantation in children. Researchers prepared the TCRbeta library using unique molecular identifiers, the study reports. TCRdb fed the PCR reads into MiXCR, producing one record per CDR3 protein. Of 300,000 to 400,000 distinct CDR3 sequences in the sample, 23% were seen once. Specimen: PBMCs, mostly from graft donor cells, collected 180 days after TCRalphabeta/CD19-depleted stem cell transplant. Source of these receptors: a male patient aged 10-17 years who had a stem cell transplant for acute lymphoblastic leukemia, so the T cells may come from the graft donor.

V is TRBV10-3 and J is TRBJ2-7; D could derive from TRBD1 or TRBD2 (5 bases each). The germline gives CDR1 ENHRY, CDR2 SYGVKD. With 7 bases removed from V and 3 bases from J, the gap between germline ends came to 16 bases. There are 14 residues in the CDR3. DNA of the CDR3: TGTGCCATCAAAAGAGGGGACGGATACTACGAGCAGTACTTC. This gives the protein CAIKRGDGYYEQYF.

This clonotype was seen only a few times. V is TRBV5-1 and J is TRBJ2-1; a possible D gene is TRBD2 (6 bases). V was cut by 0 bases and J by 4 bases, with 17 bases left in between. In germline, CDR1 is SGHRS, CDR2 YFSETQ. This CDR3 has 17 amino acids. CDR3 sequence reads: CASSLELAMGIYNEQFF. The CDR3 DNA is TGCGCCAGCAGCTTGGAGCTAGCGATGGGAATATACAATGAGCAGTTCTTC. The whole variable domain, filled in from reference TRBV5-1 and TRBJ2-1, reads KAGVTQTPRYLIKTRGQQVTLSCSPISGHRSVSWYQQTPGQGLQFLFEYFSETQRNKGNFPGRFSGRQFSNSRSEMNVSTLELGDSALYLCASSLELAMGIYNEQFFGPGTRLTVL.